This T cell receptor beta chain was recovered during a study of cytomegalovirus exposure and HLA in healthy donors. General study points: What a later analysis showed was that several of the most significant clusters appeared linked to common viral pathogens.

PCR employed 60 Vbeta and 13 Jbeta primers. In the authors' workflow: Per a later analysis, the number of unique TCR beta chains was some 75 million, of which about 10 million were shared. Profiling relied on immunoSEQ multiplex PCR, and the TCRdb table lists in-frame clones only, not all of them. Clone size and the V and J calls come from that table; the DNA yielded D and trimming. The profile shows some 140,000 clones, 65% to 85% of them singletons. This CDR3 region has 14 residues. This clone came up once. The antigen remains unidentified. The sequenced material came from PBMCs. The chain links TRBV21-1 to TRBJ1-5. TRBV21-1 constitutes a pseudogene. The receptor comes from a man younger than 35 in good health and CMV-seronegative. CDR3 protein: CASSKKKGGQPQHF. The CDR3 DNA reads TGTGCCAGCAGCAAAAAAAAGGGAGGGCAGCCCCAGCATTTT.